This note documents a single T cell receptor (beta chain) sequence. These data originate in a study of blood T cell repertoires in COVID-19. TCRdb's table, derived via immunoSEQ multiplex PCR, lists solely in-frame clones and lacks some. The table has 120,000 to 150,000 clones, around 84% seen once; the top ten hold 2% to 3%. The CDR3 totals 16 residues. V was pared by 4 bases and J by 5 bases, with 10 bases of the junction left unmatched. The germline V gene has CDR1 SGHTA and CDR2 FQGNSA. The sequence derives from a human donor with acute or convalescent COVID-19. The donor label of this sample is uncertain. V usage is TRBV7-2 and J usage is TRBJ2-4; 8 positions agree with TRBD1. Material for sequencing was peripheral blood. In nucleotides, the CDR3 is TGTGCCAGCAGCTCCCCGACAGGGGTTCTCCAAAACATTCAGTACTTC. Translation gives CASSSPTGVLQNIQYF.